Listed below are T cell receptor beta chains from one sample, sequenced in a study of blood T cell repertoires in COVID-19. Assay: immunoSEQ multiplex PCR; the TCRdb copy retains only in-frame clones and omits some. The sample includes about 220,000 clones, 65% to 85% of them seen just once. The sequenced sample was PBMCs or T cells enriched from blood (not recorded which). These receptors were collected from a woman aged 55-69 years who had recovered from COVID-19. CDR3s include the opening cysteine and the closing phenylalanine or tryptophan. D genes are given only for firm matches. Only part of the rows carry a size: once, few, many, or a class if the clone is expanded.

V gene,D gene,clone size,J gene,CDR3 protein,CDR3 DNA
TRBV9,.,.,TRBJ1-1,CASSGQFNTEAFF,TGTGCCAGCAGCGGACAGTTCAACACTGAAGCTTTCTTT
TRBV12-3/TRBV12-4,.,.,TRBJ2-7,CASSAPGGYEQYF,TGTGCCAGCTCGGCACCAGGAGGCTACGAGCAGTACTTC
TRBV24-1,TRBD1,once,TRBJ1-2,CATSDGTGHTF,TGTGCCACCAGTGATGGGACAGGACATACCTTC
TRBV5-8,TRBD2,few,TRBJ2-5,CASSGGLAGGETQYF,TGTGCCAGCAGCGGCGGACTAGCGGGCGGGGAGACCCAGTACTTC
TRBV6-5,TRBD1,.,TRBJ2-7,CASKNGQGIDEQYF,TGTGCCAGCAAAAATGGACAGGGTATAGACGAGCAGTACTTC
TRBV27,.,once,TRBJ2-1,CASSLRGGPPYNEQFF,TGTGCCAGCAGTTTAAGGGGGGGGCCCCCCTACAATGAGCAGTTCTTC
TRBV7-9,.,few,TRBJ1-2,CASSPRAGGTYGYTF,TGTGCCAGCAGCCCGAGGGCAGGAGGTACATATGGCTACACCTTC
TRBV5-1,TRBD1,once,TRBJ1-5,CASSSGTGNQPQHF,TGCGCCAGCAGCTCCGGGACAGGCAATCAGCCCCAGCATTTT
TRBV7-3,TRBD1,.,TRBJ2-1,CASSSTGVRDEQFF,TGTGCCAGCAGCTCGACAGGGGTGAGGGATGAGCAGTTCTTC
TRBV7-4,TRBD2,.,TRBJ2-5,CASSLASLADFQETQYF,TGTGCCAGCAGCTTAGCGAGTCTAGCGGATTTCCAAGAGACCCAGTACTTC
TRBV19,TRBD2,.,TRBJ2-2,CASSSLAGGGGELFF,TGTGCCAGTAGTTCCCTGGCGGGAGGAGGAGGGGAGCTGTTTTTT
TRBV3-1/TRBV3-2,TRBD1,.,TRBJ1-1,CASSHGTGRGTEAFF,TGTGCCAGCAGCCATGGGACAGGGAGGGGCACTGAAGCTTTCTTT
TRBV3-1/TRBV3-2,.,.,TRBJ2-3,CASSQQGGKDTQYF,TGTGCCAGCAGCCAACAGGGGGGAAAAGATACGCAGTATTTT
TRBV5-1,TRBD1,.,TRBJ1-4,CASSLALGTGHEKLFF,TGCGCCAGCAGCTTGGCCCTTGGGACAGGGCACGAAAAACTGTTTTTT
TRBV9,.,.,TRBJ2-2,CASSDPRVRVNTGELFF,TGTGCCAGCAGCGACCCCCGGGTCAGGGTGAACACCGGGGAGCTGTTTTTT
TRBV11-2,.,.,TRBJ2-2,CASSYVSQAGTGELFF,TGTGCCAGCAGCTACGTCTCGCAGGCGGGCACCGGGGAGCTGTTTTTT
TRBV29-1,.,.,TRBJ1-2,CSVDSNYGYTF,TGCAGCGTTGACTCTAACTATGGCTACACCTTC
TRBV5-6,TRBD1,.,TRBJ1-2,CASSLAGAGGARSYGYTF,TGTGCCAGCAGCTTGGCCGGGGCAGGGGGCGCGCGGAGCTATGGCTACACCTTC
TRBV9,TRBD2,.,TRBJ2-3,CASSLTSGLAGGPDTQYF,TGTGCCAGCAGCCTTACAAGCGGGCTAGCGGGAGGGCCAGATACGCAGTATTTT
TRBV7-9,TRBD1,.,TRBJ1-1,CASSSGTGVMNTEAFF,TGTGCCAGCAGCTCCGGGACAGGGGTGATGAACACTGAAGCTTTCTTT
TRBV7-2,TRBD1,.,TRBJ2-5,CASSLGQGNRRETQYF,TGTGCCAGCAGCTTGGGACAGGGGAACCGTAGGGAGACCCAGTACTTC
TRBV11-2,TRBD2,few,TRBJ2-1,CASSPQGAGGNYNEQFF,TGTGCCAGCAGCCCGCAGGGAGCGGGGGGGAACTACAATGAGCAGTTCTTC
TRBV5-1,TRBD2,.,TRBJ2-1,CASSLGLALNEQFF,TGCGCCAGCAGCTTGGGACTAGCTCTTAATGAGCAGTTCTTC
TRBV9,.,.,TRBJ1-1,CASSPQRRGTEAFF,TGTGCCAGCAGCCCACAGCGGCGGGGCACTGAAGCTTTCTTT
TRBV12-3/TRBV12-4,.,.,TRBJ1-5,CASSLVTGQPQHF,TGTGCCAGCAGTTTAGTTACGGGTCAGCCCCAGCATTTT
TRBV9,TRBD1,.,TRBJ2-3,CASSVEGARTDTQYF,TGTGCCAGCAGCGTAGAGGGGGCCCGCACAGATACGCAGTATTTT
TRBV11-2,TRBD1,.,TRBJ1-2,CASSLVGGRGHYGYTF,TGTGCCAGCAGCTTAGTTGGCGGCAGGGGGCATTACGGCTACACCTTC
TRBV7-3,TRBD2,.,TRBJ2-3,CASSPSLAGGSTDTQYF,TGTGCCAGCAGCCCCAGTCTAGCGGGGGGTAGCACAGATACGCAGTATTTT
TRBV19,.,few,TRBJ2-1,CASSIASDINEQFF,TGTGCCAGTAGTATAGCTAGCGACATCAATGAGCAGTTCTTC
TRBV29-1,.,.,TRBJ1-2,CSVDQGLFYGYTF,TGCAGCGTTGACCAGGGGCTCTTCTATGGCTACACCTTC
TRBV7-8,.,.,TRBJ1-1,CASSLQGNGATEAFF,TGTGCCAGCAGCTTACAGGGTAATGGCGCTACTGAAGCTTTCTTT
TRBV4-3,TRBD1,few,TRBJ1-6,CASSQETGSSYNSPLHF,TGCGCCAGCAGCCAAGAGACAGGGAGCTCCTATAATTCACCCCTCCACTTT
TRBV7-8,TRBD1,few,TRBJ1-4,CASSIAGGTGAEKLFF,TGTGCCAGCAGCATAGCAGGGGGGACAGGAGCTGAAAAACTGTTTTTT
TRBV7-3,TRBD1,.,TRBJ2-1,CASSSPGQGDPPRQFF,TGTGCCAGCAGCTCCCCCGGACAGGGAGATCCCCCCCGGCAGTTCTTC
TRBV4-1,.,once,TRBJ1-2,CASSQGEGVNYGYTF,TGCGCCAGCAGCCAGGGTGAGGGGGTCAACTATGGCTACACCTTC
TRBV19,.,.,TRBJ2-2,CASSIPGNTAGELFF,TGTGCCAGTAGTATCCCGGGGAATACGGCCGGGGAGCTGTTTTTT
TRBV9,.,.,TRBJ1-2,CASSVEGAEAMDRGYTF,TGTGCCAGCAGCGTAGAAGGGGCAGAGGCGATGGATCGGGGCTACACCTTC
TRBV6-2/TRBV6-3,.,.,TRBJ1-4,CASSYGHGGEKLFF,TGTGCCAGCAGTTACGGACACGGAGGGGAAAAACTGTTTTTT
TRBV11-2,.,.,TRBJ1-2,CASSLRRGYTF,TGTGCCAGCAGTCTCAGGAGGGGCTACACCTTC
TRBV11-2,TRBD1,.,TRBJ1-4,CASSGGTGREKLFF,TGTGCCAGCAGCGGGGGGACAGGGAGGGAAAAACTGTTTTTT
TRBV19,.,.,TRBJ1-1,CASSKTGNTEAFF,TGTGCCAGTTCCAAGACAGGGAACACTGAAGCTTTCTTT
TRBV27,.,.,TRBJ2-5,CASRPGHVQETQYF,TGTGCCAGCAGACCGGGACATGTCCAAGAGACCCAGTACTTC